Listed here is a single T cell receptor (beta chain). Its antigen is currently unknown. This specimen comes from a study of T cells expressing NK-cell markers. Background on the study: All TCR beta repertoires analysed originated from sorted CD3+CD56+NKG2C+, CD3+CD56+NKG2C- and CD3+CD56-NKG2C+ T cells.

Germline loops: CDR1 SNHLY, CDR2 FYNNEI. The CDR3 contains 14 residues. Study-level findings and limits: Of the CD8+ T cells in six or seven donors, roughly 1.0-7.5% belonged to dominant NKG2C+ clonotypes.

Making the TCR beta cDNA relied on 5'RACE template switching with UMIs. TCRdb re-called the 5' RACE reads, yielding one record per CDR3 amino acid sequence without DNA. In total, the table holds around 550,000 distinct CDR3 sequences. The source is a man in his late teens or twenties in good health. The chain recombines TRBV2 with TRBJ2-7. Sequenced material: blood T cells: a sorted CD56 or NKG2C T cell subset, CD4+ or CD8+ T cells, or bulk PBMC T cells (not recorded which). The CDR3 protein is CASSETADPYEQYF.